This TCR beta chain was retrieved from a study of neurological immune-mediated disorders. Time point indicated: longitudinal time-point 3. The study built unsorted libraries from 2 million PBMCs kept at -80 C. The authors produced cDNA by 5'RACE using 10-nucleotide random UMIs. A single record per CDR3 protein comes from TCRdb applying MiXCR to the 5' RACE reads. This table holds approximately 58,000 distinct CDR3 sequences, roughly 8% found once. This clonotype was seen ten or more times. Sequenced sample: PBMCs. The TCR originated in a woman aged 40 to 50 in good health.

CDR3 nucleotide sequence: TGCGCCAGCAGCACCTACAGGGGGCCCTCCTACGAGCAGTACTTC. This gives the protein CASSTYRGPSYEQYF. V is TRBV5-1 and J is TRBJ2-7; TRBD1 matches 9 bases. The J segment lost 0 bases and the V segment lost 4 bases, leaving 5 bases of the junction unmatched. The CDR3 is 15 residues long. Germline CDR1 SGHRS, CDR2 YFSETQ.